A selection of T cell receptor beta chains follows, all from one sample in a study of CD8 T cells in ankylosing spondylitis. A single record per CDR3 protein comes from TCRdb applying MiXCR to the 5' RACE reads. The table lists about 210,000 distinct CDR3 sequences, 8% to 9% of them singletons. Sequences were obtained from blood, either unsorted or a sorted T cell fraction (not recorded which). The receptor set was obtained from a female donor with ankylosing spondylitis or in good health (not recorded which). CDR3s include the opening cysteine and the closing phenylalanine or tryptophan. A D gene is named only where the DNA matches it firmly. The size of a clone is reported for some rows only, either as once, few or many, or as a class for expanded clones.

V,D,size,length,J,CDR3,DNA
TRBV20-1,.,many,12,TRBJ1-2,CSVSSNIYGYTF,TGCAGTGTTAGTTCCAACATTTATGGCTACACCTTC
TRBV5-2,.,few,12,TRBJ1-5,CASDLQGLPQHF,TGTGCCAGCGACCTGCAGGGACTGCCCCAGCATTTT
TRBV12-3/TRBV12-4,TRBD1,many,14,TRBJ1-1,CASNPTGENTEAFF,TGTGCCAGCAACCCGACAGGGGAGAACACTGAAGCTTTCTTT
TRBV30,.,many,15,TRBJ2-1,CAWTLWGTSPNEQFF,TGTGCCTGGACCCTATGGGGGACTTCCCCCAATGAGCAGTTCTTC
TRBV20-1,.,many,13,TRBJ2-5,CSATRDTQETQYF,TGCAGTGCTACTCGGGACACCCAAGAGACCCAGTACTTC
TRBV12-3/TRBV12-4,.,many,14,TRBJ2-7,CASSLGDTDYEQYF,TGTGCCAGCAGTTTGGGTGACACCGACTACGAGCAGTACTTC
TRBV7-6,.,.,18,TRBJ1-4,CASSRDSRPLSNNEKLFF,TGTGCCAGCAGCCGAGATTCTCGACCCCTTTCTAATAATGAAAAACTGTTTTTT
TRBV7-9,.,many,17,TRBJ1-4,CASTTRGLRATNEKLFF,TGTGCCAGCACCACGAGGGGACTCAGGGCGACTAATGAAAAACTGTTTTTT
TRBV29-1,.,many,14,TRBJ2-1,CSAETVSAYNEQFF,TGCAGCGCAGAGACGGTGAGTGCCTACAATGAGCAGTTCTTC
TRBV25-1,.,many,16,TRBJ2-2,CASGGVRGTNTGELFF,TGTGCCAGCGGGGGGGTGAGGGGGACGAACACCGGGGAGCTGTTTTTT
TRBV9,TRBD2,many,19,TRBJ2-5,CASSDSGTSGSQRKETQYF,TGTGCCAGCAGCGATTCCGGGACTAGCGGGAGTCAACGTAAAGAGACCCAGTACTTC
TRBV6-1,TRBD1,many,15,TRBJ2-2,CASRSGTGASGELFF,TGTGCCAGCAGATCCGGGACAGGGGCGAGCGGGGAGCTGTTTTTT
TRBV19,.,.,13,TRBJ2-4,CASSMEGLGIQYF,TGTGCCAGTAGTATGGAAGGGCTGGGCATTCAGTACTTC
TRBV20-1,TRBD2,many,18,TRBJ2-4,CSARAGREGPIAKNIQYF,TGCAGTGCTAGAGCGGGGCGGGAGGGACCGATAGCCAAAAACATTCAGTACTTC
TRBV7-6,TRBD1,few,14,TRBJ2-1,CASQEAGGADEQFF,TGTGCCTCTCAGGAGGCAGGGGGCGCGGATGAGCAGTTCTTC
TRBV23-1,.,many,15,TRBJ2-5,CASSLRIPYQETQYF,TGCGCCAGCAGTCTCCGGATCCCGTACCAAGAGACCCAGTACTTC
TRBV19,.,few,14,TRBJ2-7,CASSMVRVADEQYF,TGTGCCAGTAGTATGGTGCGCGTGGCAGACGAGCAGTACTTC
TRBV4-3,.,many,14,TRBJ2-2,CASSPTNVPGELFF,TGCGCCAGCAGCCCCACCAACGTCCCCGGGGAGCTGTTTTTT
TRBV21-1,.,many,17,TRBJ2-3,CASSKEVAGGPGNTQYF,TGTGCCAGCAGCAAAGAGGTAGCGGGAGGGCCAGGGAATACGCAGTATTTT
TRBV11-3,TRBD2,many,14,TRBJ2-3,CASSPGAGSNTQYF,TGTGCCAGCAGCCCGGGAGCGGGGTCAAATACGCAGTATTTT
TRBV28,.,many,16,TRBJ2-2,CASSLMSQMRAGELFF,TGTGCCAGCAGTTTAATGAGCCAAATGCGGGCCGGGGAGCTGTTTTTT
TRBV7-2,TRBD1,few,14,TRBJ1-5,CASSSPEGAQPQHF,TGTGCCAGCAGCTCCCCGGAGGGGGCCCAGCCCCAGCATTTT
TRBV13,TRBD2,many,15,TRBJ2-5,CASSPQLADGETQYF,TGTGCCAGCAGCCCCCAACTAGCGGACGGGGAGACCCAGTACTTC
TRBV25-1,.,many,13,TRBJ2-2,CASSRRNTGELFF,TGTGCCAGCAGCAGAAGAAACACCGGGGAGCTGTTTTTT
TRBV5-4,.,.,13,TRBJ2-1,CASRSDYYNEQFF,TGTGCCAGCAGGTCGGACTATTACAATGAGCAGTTCTTC
TRBV20-1,.,many,15,TRBJ2-7,CSASLTRISSYEQYF,TGCAGTGCTAGTTTGACTAGAATAAGCTCCTACGAGCAGTACTTC
TRBV12-5,TRBD1,many,15,TRBJ2-1,CASGPGQPIYNEQFF,TGTGCTAGTGGCCCGGGACAGCCCATCTACAATGAGCAGTTCTTC
TRBV7-2,.,.,16,TRBJ2-1,CASSVKRETLKNEQFF,TGTGCCAGCAGTGTAAAACGGGAGACCCTTAAGAATGAGCAGTTCTTC
TRBV19,.,.,12,TRBJ2-2,CASSIQPGELFF,TGTGCCAGTAGTATCCAGCCCGGGGAGCTGTTTTTT
TRBV6-2/TRBV6-3,TRBD1,.,16,TRBJ1-1,CASSYRGGQMNTEAFF,TGTGCCAGCAGTTACCGGGGGGGACAGATGAACACTGAAGCTTTCTTT
TRBV12-3/TRBV12-4,TRBD1,many,13,TRBJ1-5,CASSLTGGQPQHF,TGTGCCAGCAGTTTGACAGGGGGCCAGCCCCAGCATTTT
TRBV27,.,many,14,TRBJ1-2,CASSTLGAVGGYTF,TGTGCCAGCAGTACGCTGGGTGCAGTGGGGGGCTACACCTTC
TRBV3-1,.,many,18,TRBJ2-2,CASSYRDQPGLNTGELFF,TGTGCCAGCAGCTACCGGGACCAACCGGGACTGAACACCGGGGAGCTGTTTTTT